The rows below give T cell receptor beta chains drawn from one sample of a study of blood T cells in healthy people across ages. MiXCR, applied by TCRdb to the 5' RACE reads, yields one record per CDR3 protein. Of 1,100,000 or so distinct CDR3 sequences listed, over 35% are singletons. Specimen: blood. All receptors come from a woman aged 55 to 70 in good health. CDR3s include the opening cysteine and the closing phenylalanine or tryptophan. Fields, in order: D gene, J gene, clone size, V gene, CDR3 protein, CDR3 DNA. The D gene is left open where the match is weak. Where a row states a size, it is once, few, many or the class of an expanded clone; other rows omit it.

d_gene: TRBD2; j_gene: TRBJ2-3; abundance: NA; v_gene: TRBV12-3/TRBV12-4; CDR3aa: CASIIAGGSNTQYF; CDR3nt: TGTGCCAGCATCATTGCCGGGGGGTCAAATACGCAGTATTTT
d_gene: TRBD2; j_gene: TRBJ2-1; abundance: NA; v_gene: TRBV9; CDR3aa: CASTGLAGGGEQFF; CDR3nt: TGTGCCAGCACCGGACTAGCGGGAGGGGGTGAGCAGTTCTTC
d_gene: TRBD2; j_gene: TRBJ2-5; abundance: once; v_gene: TRBV12-3/TRBV12-4; CDR3aa: CASSLFSGSGDEQYF; CDR3nt: TGTGCCAGCAGTTTGTTTAGCGGGAGCGGCGATGAGCAGTACTTC
d_gene: TRBD2; j_gene: TRBJ2-1; abundance: many; v_gene: TRBV6-5; CDR3aa: CASGARTSGRRDNEQFF; CDR3nt: TGTGCCAGCGGGGCGCGGACTAGCGGGAGGAGGGACAATGAGCAGTTCTTC
d_gene: NA; j_gene: TRBJ1-1; abundance: few; v_gene: TRBV27; CDR3aa: CASSFRGAPEAFF; CDR3nt: TGTGCCAGCAGTTTTCGGGGGGCCCCTGAAGCTTTCTTT
d_gene: TRBD2; j_gene: TRBJ2-7; abundance: NA; v_gene: TRBV10-3; CDR3aa: CAISELGSGTSYEQYF; CDR3nt: TGTGCCATCAGTGAGTTAGGTAGCGGGACCTCCTACGAGCAGTACTTC
d_gene: TRBD2; j_gene: TRBJ2-7; abundance: few; v_gene: TRBV27; CDR3aa: CASRAGPSSYEQYF; CDR3nt: TGTGCCAGCAGAGCGGGACCTAGCTCCTACGAGCAGTACTTC
d_gene: NA; j_gene: TRBJ2-7; abundance: many; v_gene: TRBV13; CDR3aa: CASSLGLSEQYF; CDR3nt: TGTGCCAGCAGCTTAGGCCTCAGCGAGCAGTACTTC
d_gene: NA; j_gene: TRBJ1-2; abundance: NA; v_gene: TRBV3-1; CDR3aa: CASSPTRNYGYTF; CDR3nt: TGTGCCAGCAGCCCTACCAGAAACTATGGCTACACCTTC
d_gene: NA; j_gene: TRBJ2-6; abundance: few; v_gene: TRBV2; CDR3aa: CASNPRVGSGANVLTF; CDR3nt: TGTGCCAGCAATCCCCGGGTTGGGTCTGGGGCCAACGTCCTGACTTTC
d_gene: TRBD2; j_gene: TRBJ2-3; abundance: NA; v_gene: TRBV7-9; CDR3aa: CASSSLAGGPVDTQYF; CDR3nt: TGTGCCAGCAGCTCCCTAGCGGGAGGGCCGGTAGATACGCAGTATTTT
d_gene: NA; j_gene: TRBJ2-1; abundance: NA; v_gene: TRBV6-5; CDR3aa: CASSGAGFNEQFF; CDR3nt: TGTGCCAGCAGTGGGGCGGGGTTCAATGAGCAGTTCTTC
d_gene: NA; j_gene: TRBJ2-2; abundance: NA; v_gene: TRBV20-1; CDR3aa: CSARRARGTGELFF; CDR3nt: TGCAGTGCTAGGCGGGCTCGGGGGACCGGGGAGCTGTTTTTT
d_gene: NA; j_gene: TRBJ2-3; abundance: NA; v_gene: TRBV6-5; CDR3aa: CASSYSRLRTDTQYF; CDR3nt: TGTGCCAGCAGTTACTCGCGACTAAGGACAGATACGCAGTATTTT
d_gene: NA; j_gene: TRBJ2-1; abundance: few; v_gene: TRBV7-2; CDR3aa: CASSLVKGNEQFF; CDR3nt: TGTGCCAGCAGCTTAGTGAAGGGCAATGAGCAGTTCTTC
d_gene: NA; j_gene: TRBJ2-5; abundance: few; v_gene: TRBV11-2; CDR3aa: CASSVMSGPQETQYF; CDR3nt: TGTGCCAGCAGCGTTATGTCCGGGCCTCAAGAGACCCAGTACTTC
d_gene: TRBD1; j_gene: TRBJ2-1; abundance: NA; v_gene: TRBV29-1; CDR3aa: CSVRGTVAYNEQFF; CDR3nt: TGCAGCGTCCGAGGGACAGTAGCCTACAATGAGCAGTTCTTC
d_gene: NA; j_gene: TRBJ2-5; abundance: NA; v_gene: TRBV5-1; CDR3aa: CASSLVAGIQETQYF; CDR3nt: TGCGCCAGCAGCTTGGTCGCGGGGATCCAAGAGACCCAGTACTTC
d_gene: TRBD2; j_gene: TRBJ2-1; abundance: NA; v_gene: TRBV29-1; CDR3aa: CSVMSGTLYDEQFF; CDR3nt: TGCAGCGTCATGAGCGGGACGCTATACGATGAGCAGTTCTTC
d_gene: NA; j_gene: TRBJ2-3; abundance: once; v_gene: TRBV18; CDR3aa: CASSPSIGASTDTQYF; CDR3nt: TGTGCCAGCTCACCTTCCATTGGGGCTAGCACAGATACGCAGTATTTT
d_gene: NA; j_gene: TRBJ1-2; abundance: NA; v_gene: TRBV29-1; CDR3aa: CSVVTPDGDYGYTF; CDR3nt: TGCAGCGTTGTTACCCCAGACGGGGACTATGGCTACACCTTC
d_gene: NA; j_gene: TRBJ2-5; abundance: NA; v_gene: TRBV7-6; CDR3aa: CASSLAMAGWGQETQYF; CDR3nt: TGTGCCAGCAGCTTAGCGATGGCTGGATGGGGTCAAGAGACCCAGTACTTC
d_gene: TRBD2; j_gene: TRBJ2-3; abundance: NA; v_gene: TRBV20-1; CDR3aa: CSATKLAGGDTQYF; CDR3nt: TGCAGTGCTACCAAACTAGCGGGAGGAGATACGCAGTATTTT
d_gene: TRBD1; j_gene: TRBJ1-2; abundance: few; v_gene: TRBV7-9; CDR3aa: CASSSRDRDGYTF; CDR3nt: TGTGCCAGCAGCTCCCGGGACAGAGATGGCTACACCTTC
d_gene: TRBD2; j_gene: TRBJ2-1; abundance: NA; v_gene: TRBV29-1; CDR3aa: CSVCSGSVTYNEQFF; CDR3nt: TGCAGCGTTTGTAGCGGGAGTGTCACCTACAATGAGCAGTTCTTC